The clone carrying this T cell receptor beta chain showed up many times. The antigen remains undetermined. This CDR3 region has 15 residues. The V end lost 0 bases, the J end lost 2 bases, and 12 bases lay between the germline ends. The germline CDR1 and CDR2 sequences are SGHRS and YFSETQ. This specimen comes from a study of CD8 T cells in ankylosing spondylitis. Broader study findings: Both synovial fluid and blood in reactive arthritis had previously been reported to carry some motif variants. Clones linked to the disease showed a CD8+ phenotype. They occurred at relatively low frequencies in peripheral blood.

TCRdb independently ran MiXCR on the 5' RACE reads; one entry per CDR3 protein. The sample carries roughly 130,000 distinct CDR3 sequences, roughly an eighth recorded once. This chain joins TRBV5-1 and TRBJ2-7; D is ambiguous. This TCR derives from a female donor with ankylosing spondylitis or in good health (not recorded which). Sequenced material: blood, either unsorted or a sorted T cell fraction (not recorded which). The CDR3, as DNA: TGCGCCAGCAGCTTGGGTTGGCAACCCACCTACGAGCAGTACTTC. It encodes CASSLGWQPTYEQYF. Filled out from reference TRBV5-1 and TRBJ2-7, the complete variable domain reads KAGVTQTPRYLIKTRGQQVTLSCSPISGHRSVSWYQQTPGQGLQFLFEYFSETQRNKGNFPGRFSGRQFSNSRSEMNVSTLELGDSALYLCASSLGWQPTYEQYFGPGTRLTVT.